The 8 T cell receptor beta chains reported below all come from one sample, sequenced in a study of immune evolution from preneoplasia to lung adenocarcinoma. Repertoires were generated with immunoSEQ multiplex PCR, while TCRdb's copy carries only in-frame clones and drops some. The repertoire consists of about 3,400 clones, with about 76% occurring once and the leading ten covering 14%. Material: FFPE minimally invasive lung adenocarcinoma tissue. The receptors come from a person aged 55 to 79 with lung adenocarcinoma.

In its sample, this clone was seen once. The chain carries TRBV6-1 and TRBJ1-3; D not certain. Germline V gene data show CDR1 as MNHNS and CDR2 as SASEGT. The V end lost 1 base, the J end lost 4 bases, and 8 bases lay between the germline ends. The length of the CDR3 is 14 residues. The CDR3 region is CASSEDPPGNTIYF. CDR3 nucleotide sequence: TGTGCCAGCAGTGAAGATCCCCCGGGAAACACCATATATTTT.

The V gene is TRBV28, the J gene TRBJ2-3; possibly TRBD1 for D (5 bases). The CDR3 has 16 residues. With 4 bases removed from V and 0 bases from J, the gap between germline ends came to 14 bases. Per the germline V gene, CDR1 is MDHEN and CDR2 is SYDVKM. In DNA form, the CDR3 reads TGTGCCAGCAGTTCAAGTTGGGGCGGAAGCACAGATACGCAGTATTTT. This translates into CASSSSWGGSTDTQYF.

The gene calls are TRBV25-1 and TRBJ2-2; TRBD1 matches at 10 bases. This CDR3 region has 15 residues. CDR1 is MGHDK, CDR2 SYGVNS, per germline. V lost 5 bases and J lost 7; bases outside the gene matches: 7. For the CDR3, the DNA is TGTGCCAGCAGTACGGGACAGGGGTTCGGCGGGGAGCTGTTTTTT. Its protein is CASSTGQGFGGELFF.

V usage is TRBV5-4 and J usage is TRBJ2-7; possibly TRBD1 or TRBD2 for D (5 bases each). In germline, CDR1 is SGHNT, CDR2 YYREEE (reference sequence). There are 15 residues in the CDR3. The V and J ends lost 4 bases and 1 base respectively, with 15 bases between them. The CDR3: CASSVGVGPSYEQYF. The CDR3 bases are TGTGCCAGCAGCGTGGGGGTGGGACCGTCCTACGAGCAGTACTTC. The whole variable domain, filled in from reference TRBV5-4 and TRBJ2-7, reads ETGVTQSPTHLIKTRGQQVTLRCSSQSGHNTVSWYQQALGQGPQFIFQYYREEENGRGNFPPRFSGLQFPNYSSELNVNALELDDSALYLCASSVGVGPSYEQYFGPGTRLTVT.

The chain recombines TRBV19 with TRBJ1-5; 8 bases agree with TRBD1. Trimming cost V 7 bases and J 5 bases; bases outside gene matches: 4. Germline CDR1 and CDR2: LNHDA and SQIVND (reference sequence). The CDR3 covers 13 residues. The CDR3 is CASMGTGYQPQHF. DNA of the CDR3: TGTGCCAGTATGGGGACAGGATATCAGCCCCAGCATTTT.

This clone appeared a few times. The chain links TRBV11-2 to TRBJ1-1; D gene unclear. There are 14 residues in the CDR3. V was clipped by 0 bases and J by 4 bases, with 9 bases between them. The V gene's germline CDR1 is SGHAT and CDR2 FQNNGV. As DNA, the CDR3 is TGTGCCAGCAGCTTAGATTGGTCCGGCACTGAAGCTTTCTTT. As protein: CASSLDWSGTEAFF.

The chain is built from TRBV10-3 and TRBJ1-4, with a weak D call TRBD1 (6 bases). The V end was cut by 0 bases, the J end by 4 bases, with 12 bases between. The CDR3 is 16 amino acids. Germline CDR1 ENHRY, CDR2 SYGVKD. In DNA, the CDR3 is TGTGCCATCAGTGAGTCCGGGACACGGCTTAATGAAAAACTGTTTTTT. Translating it yields CAISESGTRLNEKLFF.

The genes are TRBV28 and TRBJ2-7, with TRBD1 identical over 8 bases. CDR1 and CDR2 (germline): MDHEN, SYDVKM. The CDR3 spans 13 residues. The V and J ends lost 6 bases and 6 bases, in that order; junction bases with no gene match: 7. The CDR3 reads CASSPRGRIEQYF. The CDR3 DNA reads as TGTGCCAGCAGCCCCAGGGGGCGAATCGAGCAGTACTTC.